These 24 T cell receptor beta chains originate from one sample sequenced in a study of graft-versus-host responses after intestinal transplantation. Libraries were prepared by immunoSEQ multiplex PCR; TCRdb keeps only in-frame clonotypes and omits some of them. The sample lists approximately 120,000 clones; around nine tenths were seen once. Which antigens these TCRs recognize remains unknown. Sequenced here: unstimulated CD4+ T cells sorted from spleen or lymph node cells, sampled before intestinal transplant. The receptors originated from a human donor who received an intestinal transplant.

The chain carries TRBV6-4 and TRBJ2-2, with TRBD2 matching 12 bases. CDR1 MRHNA and CDR2 SNTAGT come from the germline V gene. V shed 5 bases and J 3 bases; nucleotides not matched to a gene: 7. This CDR3 spans 17 amino acids. The CDR3, as DNA: TGTGCCAGCAGTCTACTAGCGGGGGGTGTCGACACCGGGGAGCTGTTTTTT. Translation: CASSLLAGGVDTGELFF.

This rearrangement joins TRBV5-1 to TRBJ1-1; D is unresolved. Germline assignment: CDR1 SGHRS and CDR2 YFSETQ. Trimming removed 0 bases at V and 1 base at J, with 4 bases between. This CDR3 has 13 amino acids. The CDR3 nucleotides read TGCGCCAGCAGCTTGGAACAGAACACTGAAGCTTTCTTT. This encodes CASSLEQNTEAFF.

This chain uses TRBV7-9 with TRBJ2-1; D gene unclear. CDR3 length: 13 amino acids. V shed 8 bases and J shed 7 bases, with 15 bases lying between them. Germline V gives CDR1 SEHNR, CDR2 FQNEAQ (reference sequence). DNA of the CDR3: TGTGCCAGCGGTGGATTCGGGCATAATGAGCAGTTCTTC. Protein sequence: CASGGFGHNEQFF.

V usage is TRBV2 and J usage is TRBJ2-3; D gene unclear. The V gene lost 8 bases and the J gene lost 2 bases, with 11 bases spanning the gap. The CDR3 is 13 residues long. Germline V gives CDR1 SNHLY, CDR2 FYNNEI. The CDR3 is CASCWAYTDTQYF. The CDR3 DNA sequence: TGTGCCAGCTGTTGGGCATACACAGATACGCAGTATTTT. Combining the CDR3 with reference TRBV2 and TRBJ2-3 gives the whole variable domain EPEVTQTPSHQVTQMGQEVILRCVPISNHLYFYWYRQILGQKVEFLVSFYNNEISEKSEIFDDQFSVERPDGSNFTLKIRSTKLEDSAMYFCASCWAYTDTQYFGPGTRLTVL.

The chain recombines TRBV2 with TRBJ1-1; D unresolved. The CDR3 is made up of 14 amino acids. The germline CDR1 and CDR2 sequences are SNHLY and FYNNEI. Trimming took 4 bases from V and 1 from J, leaving 10 bases between them. The CDR3 DNA sequence: TGTGCCAGCAGTGGGAAGGGTTCGAACACTGAAGCTTTCTTT. This codes for CASSGKGSNTEAFF.

V is TRBV5-1 and J is TRBJ2-1; D perhaps matches TRBD1 (5 bases). This CDR3 comprises 12 residues. CDR1 is SGHRS and CDR2 is YFSETQ in the germline V gene. V was shortened by 3 bases and J by 8 bases, with 9 bases between the two germline ends. DNA of the CDR3: TGCGCCAGCAGCTCATCGACAGATGAGCAGTTCTTC. Translating it yields CASSSSTDEQFF. The whole variable domain, filled in from reference TRBV5-1 and TRBJ2-1, reads KAGVTQTPRYLIKTRGQQVTLSCSPISGHRSVSWYQQTPGQGLQFLFEYFSETQRNKGNFPGRFSGRQFSNSRSEMNVSTLELGDSALYLCASSSSTDEQFFGPGTRLTVL.

V and J are TRBV10-3 and TRBJ1-5, with a weak D call TRBD1 (5 bases). V lost 4 bases to trimming and J lost 0 bases, with 10 bases between them. Germline lookup yields CDR1 ENHRY and CDR2 SYGVKD. The CDR3 sequence is 15 residues long. The CDR3 DNA reads as TGTGCCATCAGTGCTGACAGAGGTAGCAATCAGCCCCAGCATTTT. It specifies CAISADRGSNQPQHF.

CDR3 sequence reads: CASSVQGGTGELFF. CDR3 bases: TGCGCCAGCAGCGTGCAGGGGGGCACCGGGGAGCTGTTTTTT. V and J are TRBV5-1 and TRBJ2-2, with a possible D match to TRBD1 (7 bases). CDR1 and CDR2 (germline): SGHRS, YFSETQ. The V end lost 4 bases, the J end lost 4 bases, and 11 bases lay between the germline ends. CDR3 length equals 14 residues.

CDR3 nucleotides: TGTGCCAGCAGTTACCAGGGGGCGGGTGAAAAACTGTTTTTT. Residues: CASSYQGAGEKLFF. The gene calls are TRBV2 and TRBJ1-4; 8 bases match TRBD1. V was clipped by 5 bases and J by 7 bases; unmatched bases: 6. The CDR3 length is 14 residues. CDR1 and CDR2 from the germline V gene are SNHLY and FYNNEI.

The chain links TRBV6-6 to TRBJ2-3; perhaps TRBD1 as D (6 bases). Trimming cost V 0 bases and J 1 base, with 8 bases left between them. The germline gives CDR1 MNHNY, CDR2 SVGAGI (reference sequence). The CDR3 has 15 residues. In nucleotides, the CDR3 is TGTGCCAGCAGTTACTCGGGGGCGCGCACAGATACGCAGTATTTT. Translation: CASSYSGARTDTQYF.

The J gene is TRBJ1-4, the V gene TRBV15; D is perhaps TRBD1 (6 bases). Trimming took 5 bases from V and 8 from J, leaving 12 bases between them. The germline V gene encodes CDR1 LNHNV and CDR2 YYDKDF (reference sequence). CDR3 size: 13 residues. DNA of the CDR3: TGTGCCACCAGCTCTCACAGGGAAGAAAAACTGTTTTTT. Protein product: CATSSHREEKLFF.

This clone was picked up one time. The chain links TRBV5-5 to TRBJ2-7, with D perhaps TRBD1 or TRBD2 (5 bases each). This CDR3 is built from 14 residues. CDR1 is SGHKS and CDR2 is YYEKEE in the germline V gene (reference sequence). V dropped 3 bases and J dropped 7 bases, with 17 bases sitting between them. The DNA for the CDR3 is TGTGCCAGCAGCTCGGGGCAGGGAGTACGAGAGCAGTACTTC. Protein sequence: CASSSGQGVREQYF.

The chain combines TRBV7-2 with TRBJ1-1; no reliable D call. The CDR3 totals 13 residues. Trimming took off 6 bases at V and 1 base at J, with 9 bases between the two ends. In germline, CDR1 is SGHTA, CDR2 FQGNSA. CDR3 residues: CASSLVGNTEAFF. CDR3 coding DNA: TGTGCCAGCAGTCTCGTGGGGAACACTGAAGCTTTCTTT.

Here the CDR3 reads CASILEFRAFF. DNA for the CDR3: TGTGCCAGCATCCTGGAGTTTCGGGCTTTCTTT. J is TRBJ1-1 and V is TRBV6-1; D remains unclear. Germline V gene lookup returns CDR1 MNHNS and CDR2 SASEGT. This CDR3 is built from 11 residues. V lost 7 bases and J lost 11, with 14 bases in between.

This sequence joins TRBV7-9 and TRBJ1-4; 7 nucleotides align to TRBD1. In germline, CDR1 is SEHNR, CDR2 FQNEAQ (reference sequence). This CDR3 comprises 14 residues. V shed 5 bases, J shed 3 bases, and the junction held 3 bases outside the gene matches. The CDR3 nucleotides read TGTGCCAGCAGCGTGGGACAGTCTAATGAAAAACTGTTTTTT. This encodes CASSVGQSNEKLFF.

V and J are TRBV11-2 and TRBJ2-1, with TRBD2 matching 9 bases. Trimming at V came to 3 bases and at J to 6 bases, leaving 12 bases not matched to a gene. Germline CDR1 SGHAT, CDR2 FQNNGV. CDR3 length: 17 amino acids. In nucleotides, the CDR3 is TGTGCCAGCAGCTTGATTGCGGGGGGGCATAGTAGCAATGAGCAGTTCTTC. Encoded protein: CASSLIAGGHSSNEQFF.

V is TRBV7-2 and J is TRBJ2-5, with D tentatively TRBD2 (5 bases). V dropped 2 bases and J dropped 2 bases, with 6 bases sitting between them. CDR3 size: 13 residues. The V gene's germline CDR1 is SGHTA and CDR2 FQGNSA. Here the CDR3 DNA reads TGTGCCAGCAGCTTATCGGGGCAAGAGACCCAGTACTTC. The encoded protein is CASSLSGQETQYF.

Remarks on this clone: At one end, the junction sequence differs from germline, possibly due to a read error. Other DNA sequences from this sample encode an identical CDR3 as well. The CDR3 sequence: CANREIPYNSPLHF. The CDR3, as DNA: TGCGCCAACAGGGAGATACCCTATAATTCACCCCTCCACTTT. The chain couples TRBV6-5 to TRBJ1-6, with D perhaps matching TRBD1 (6 bases). Germline V gene data show CDR1 as MNHEY and CDR2 as SVGAGI. The CDR3 sequence is 14 residues long.

The J gene is TRBJ1-6, the V gene TRBV11-1, with a possible D match to TRBD1 (6 bases). The CDR3 covers 17 residues. V was cut by 5 bases and J by 8 bases, with 22 bases left in between. Germline lookup yields CDR1 SGHAT and CDR2 FQDESV (reference sequence). As DNA, the CDR3 is TGTGCCAGCAGCCCAGGTTGGGAAACAGGGAAGGATTCACCCCTCCACTTT. This sequence encodes CASSPGWETGKDSPLHF. The entire variable domain, with the rest obtained from reference TRBV11-1 and TRBJ1-6, is as follows: EAEVAQSPRYKITEKSQAVAFWCDPISGHATLYWYRQILGQGPELLVQFQDESVVDDSQLPKDRFSAERLKGVDSTLKIQPAELGDSAMYLCASSPGWETGKDSPLHFGNGTRLTVT.

The chain couples TRBV19 to TRBJ1-2; 10 nucleotides align to TRBD1. J lost 8 bases, V lost 5 bases, and 11 bases had no gene match. The germline gives CDR1 LNHDA, CDR2 SQIVND (reference sequence). The CDR3 runs 15 residues. CDR3 residues: CASSLMTGGTRGYTF. CDR3 nucleotides: TGTGCCAGTAGTCTGATGACAGGGGGCACTAGAGGCTACACCTTC.

The chain has TRBV7-8 and TRBJ1-2; D call uncertain. The CDR3 spans 12 residues. V lost 3 bases and J lost 8, with 10 bases in between. From germline, CDR1 is SGHVS and CDR2 FQNEAQ. CDR3 sequence: CASSFVGRGYTF. The CDR3 coding sequence is TGTGCCAGCAGCTTTGTGGGCAGGGGCTACACCTTC.

The gene calls are TRBV9 and TRBJ2-5, with TRBD2 matching 15 bases. CDR3 size: 16 residues. Unmatched junction bases numbered 4, after V lost 3 bases and J lost 4 bases. Germline CDR1 and CDR2: SGDLS and YYNGEE. CDR3 residues: CASSATGLAGGETQYF. The CDR3 nucleotides are TGTGCCAGCAGCGCCACGGGACTAGCGGGGGGAGAGACCCAGTACTTC.

The rearrangement links TRBV11-3 to TRBJ2-1, with 8 bases matching TRBD2. V lost 4 bases and J lost 6; bases outside the gene matches: 8. The CDR3 runs 15 residues. Germline CDR1 is SGHNT and CDR2 is YENEEA. CDR3 sequence (DNA): TGTGCCAGCAGCTCCGGACTAGCTAGGGTCAATGAGCAGTTCTTC. This codes for CASSSGLARVNEQFF.

The chain employs TRBV5-6 and TRBJ2-7; the match to TRBD1 covers 7 bases. CDR1 is SGHDT and CDR2 is YYEEEE in the germline V gene. The CDR3 length is 15 residues. Trimming cost V 2 bases and J 3 bases; bases outside gene matches: 8. Here the CDR3 DNA reads TGTGCCAGCAGCTTTCAAGGACAGGTAGGCTACGAGCAGTACTTC. Amino acids: CASSFQGQVGYEQYF.